Following are 28 T cell receptor beta chains from one sample sequenced in a study of T cell repertoires and HLA-DP antigens. Antigens of these TCRs are unknown. Sequencing used immunoSEQ multiplex PCR; TCRdb keeps in-frame clones, though not all of them. The table includes about 110,000 clones, about 92% detected once. Sequenced: CD4+ T cells from PBMCs. The receptors originated from a woman between 18 and 29 years old in good health and CMV-seronegative.

This clone was detected once. V is TRBV18 and J is TRBJ2-5, with no clear D. The CDR3 loop spans 13 amino acids. The germline V gene has CDR1 KGHSH and CDR2 LQKENI. Trimming removed 3 bases from V and 1 base from J, with 6 bases in between. The DNA for the CDR3 is TGTGCCAGCTCACCGGTGGGCCAAGAGACCCAGTACTTC. Protein product: CASSPVGQETQYF.

The chain employs TRBV5-4 and TRBJ1-1; tentative D call: TRBD1 (5 bases). The CDR3 extends over 15 amino acids. Trimming cost V 3 bases and J 0 bases, with 12 bases left between them. Germline assignment: CDR1 SGHNT and CDR2 YYREEE (reference sequence). Here the CDR3 reads CASSSNEGMNTEAFF. The CDR3 nucleotides are TGTGCCAGCAGCTCCAACGAGGGGATGAACACTGAAGCTTTCTTT. The full variable domain, in which reference TRBV5-4 and TRBJ1-1 provide the parts outside the CDR3, is ETGVTQSPTHLIKTRGQQVTLRCSSQSGHNTVSWYQQALGQGPQFIFQYYREEENGRGNFPPRFSGLQFPNYSSELNVNALELDDSALYLCASSSNEGMNTEAFFGQGTRLTVV.

This sequence joins TRBV2 and TRBJ1-6; perhaps TRBD1 as D (5 bases). V lost 5 bases, J lost 1 base, and 21 bases lay in between. The length of the CDR3 is 19 residues. Per the germline V gene, CDR1 is SNHLY and CDR2 is FYNNEI. CDR3 region: CASSTKRGGYGSYNSPLHF. CDR3 coding DNA: TGTGCCAGCAGTACCAAGAGGGGCGGGTACGGGTCCTATAATTCACCCCTCCACTTT.

The chain couples TRBV6-5 to TRBJ1-1; D uncertain. V was pared by 6 bases and J by 2 bases, with 13 bases between. Germline-derived CDR1 and CDR2 are MNHEY and SVGAGI. The CDR3 loop spans 14 amino acids. The CDR3 DNA reads as TGTGCCAGCAGAAGAGAGGTTCCTAACACTGAAGCTTTCTTT. Amino acids: CASRREVPNTEAFF.

This clone has more than one count but fewer than ten. The J gene is TRBJ1-6, the V gene TRBV7-9, with unresolved D. The CDR3 covers 15 residues. Per the germline V gene, CDR1 is SEHNR and CDR2 is FQNEAQ (reference sequence). The V end was cut by 0 bases, the J end by 6 bases, with 9 bases between. The CDR3 bases are TGTGCCAGCAGCTTAGCCGCAGGCGGTAATTCACCCCTCCACTTT. This sequence encodes CASSLAAGGNSPLHF.

The CDR3 bases are TGTGCCAGCAGTTACTCGATCGGCAGAAACTATGGCTACACCTTC. Amino acid sequence: CASSYSIGRNYGYTF. The rearrangement uses TRBV6-5 and TRBJ1-2; D call uncertain. The CDR3 covers 15 residues. Trimming stripped 0 bases from V and 2 bases from J, with 10 bases between. Germline V gene sequence: CDR1 MNHEY, CDR2 SVGAGI.

This chain uses TRBV11-2 with TRBJ1-4, with D possibly matching TRBD1 (6 bases). CDR3 size: 14 residues. V was trimmed by 5 bases and J by 7 bases, leaving 14 bases between them. Germline V gives CDR1 SGHAT, CDR2 FQNNGV. The CDR3 coding sequence is TGTGCCAGCAGCGAAACAGGGATGAGTGAAAAACTGTTTTTT. It is translated as CASSETGMSEKLFF.

The rearrangement joins TRBV5-6 to TRBJ2-7; no clear D. CDR1 is SGHDT, CDR2 YYEEEE, per germline. The CDR3 consists of 12 residues. V was clipped by 0 bases and J by 6 bases, with 7 bases between them. The CDR3 region has the DNA TGTGCCAGCAGCTTGGGAGTTACCGAGCAGTACGTC. It is translated as CASSLGVTEQYV.

The chain is built from TRBV11-2 and TRBJ2-7, with 7 bases lining up with TRBD1. The CDR3 is 17 residues long. V shed 1 base, J shed 2 bases, and the junction held 11 bases outside the gene matches. The germline V gene has CDR1 SGHAT and CDR2 FQNNGV. The CDR3 region has the DNA TGTGCCAGCAGCTTAGCTCGTGCAACAGGGGACACCTACGAGCAGTACTTC. This sequence encodes CASSLARATGDTYEQYF.

The chain links TRBV28 to TRBJ1-1; 7 bases fit TRBD1. Germline loops: CDR1 MDHEN, CDR2 SYDVKM. This CDR3 has 14 amino acids. Losses at the gene ends were 6 bases for V and 4 bases for J; bases not matched to a gene: 8. The CDR3 sequence: CASSVGQASTEAFF. The DNA for the CDR3 is TGTGCCAGCAGCGTTGGACAGGCCAGCACTGAAGCTTTCTTT.

The V call is TRBV5-4, the J call TRBJ2-3; TRBD2 agrees at 8 bases. V shed 4 bases and J 0 bases; nucleotides not matched to a gene: 4. Germline CDR1 SGHNT, CDR2 YYREEE (reference sequence). This CDR3 spans 15 amino acids. The CDR3 DNA follows: TGTGCCAGCAGCCGCGGGGGGCAGAGCACAGATACGCAGTATTTT. Amino acids: CASSRGGQSTDTQYF.

This clone showed up just once. V is TRBV27 and J is TRBJ1-2; D unclear. V lost 3 bases and J lost 4, with 18 bases in between. Per germline, CDR1 MNHEY and CDR2 SMNVEV (reference sequence). This CDR3 is built from 16 residues. The CDR3 nucleotides read TGTGCCAGCAGTTTTCAATGGGGAAGCAGCCGCTATGGCTACACCTTC. Translating it yields CASSFQWGSSRYGYTF.

Only one count was recorded for this clone. The rearrangement uses TRBV7-9 and TRBJ2-7, with TRBD1 as a possible D gene (5 bases). V was trimmed by 1 base and J by 3 bases, leaving 13 bases between them. Per germline, CDR1 SEHNR and CDR2 FQNEAQ (reference sequence). The CDR3 spans 15 residues. Here the CDR3 DNA reads TGTGCCAGCAGCTTAGGAGTGGGCAGGGACTACGAGCAGTACTTC. It yields the protein CASSLGVGRDYEQYF.

The J gene is TRBJ1-1, the V gene TRBV11-1; D unclear. V gave up 1 base and J gave up 6 bases, with 9 bases separating them. CDR1 is SGHAT and CDR2 is FQDESV in the germline V gene (reference sequence). This CDR3 is built from 13 residues. CDR3 residues: CASSLEHRAEAFF. Written as DNA, the CDR3 is TGTGCCAGCAGCTTAGAGCATAGGGCTGAAGCTTTCTTT.

This chain links TRBV10-3 with TRBJ2-4, with 10 bases fitting TRBD2. V shed 10 bases and J 6 bases; nucleotides not matched to a gene: 9. This CDR3 region has 14 residues. The germline V gene encodes CDR1 ENHRY and CDR2 SYGVKD. This chain's CDR3 is CATTAGGPGNIQYF. The CDR3 DNA reads TGTGCCACCACAGCGGGGGGGCCGGGAAACATTCAGTACTTC.

The CDR3 nucleotides are TGTGCCAGCAGTCGCGGGACCCCCAAGTCCCACGAGCAGTACTTC. This gives the protein CASSRGTPKSHEQYF. J is TRBJ2-7 and V is TRBV6-5, with a tentative D call TRBD2 (6 bases). Germline loops: CDR1 MNHEY, CDR2 SVGAGI. V lost 5 bases to trimming and J lost 5 bases, with 19 bases between them. The CDR3 extends over 15 amino acids.

The sample holds a few counts of this clone. The chain couples TRBV18 to TRBJ1-2; 7 nucleotides match TRBD1. In germline, CDR1 is KGHSH, CDR2 LQKENI. CDR3 length equals 13 residues. With V trimmed by 2 bases and J by 7 bases, 4 bases remained unmatched. The DNA of the CDR3 is TGTGCCAGCTCACCATACAGGGGCTCTGGCTACACCTTC. It is translated as CASSPYRGSGYTF.

This clone was seen once. V usage is TRBV14 and J usage is TRBJ2-5; D not resolved. V was shortened by 3 bases and J by 8 bases, with 13 bases between the two germline ends. The germline V gene encodes CDR1 SGHDN and CDR2 FVKESK. There are 13 residues in the CDR3. CDR3 sequence reads: CASSHSGPYTQYF. In DNA, the CDR3 is TGTGCCAGCAGCCATTCCGGCCCTTATACCCAGTACTTC.

The chain's CDR3 is CASSLRAALATDTQYF. The CDR3 region has the DNA TGTGCCAGCAGTCTACGAGCAGCCCTAGCCACAGATACGCAGTATTTT. The chain recombines TRBV28 with TRBJ2-3; possibly TRBD2 for D (5 bases). V was cut by 5 bases and J by 2 bases, with 17 bases left in between. Germline CDR1 MDHEN, CDR2 SYDVKM. The CDR3 is 16 amino acids.

The chain uses TRBV20-1 and TRBJ2-2; a possible D gene is TRBD1 (5 bases). The CDR3 contains 11 residues. CDR1 and CDR2 (germline): DFQATT, SNEGSKA (reference sequence). Trimming removed 6 bases from V and 7 bases from J, with 9 bases in between. The CDR3 here is CSAKGNGELFF. CDR3 nucleotide sequence: TGCAGTGCCAAGGGGAACGGGGAGCTGTTTTTT.

The V and J genes are TRBV11-3 and TRBJ1-3; D remains unclear. Germline-derived CDR1 and CDR2 are SGHNT and YENEEA. The length of the CDR3 is 17 residues. V was clipped by 1 base and J by 0 bases, with 13 bases between them. In DNA, the CDR3 is TGTGCCAGCAGCTTAGTTGGCAAACTTTACTCTGGAAACACCATATATTTT. Its protein is CASSLVGKLYSGNTIYF. Full variable domain (missing parts from reference TRBV11-3 and TRBJ1-3): EAGVVQSPRYKIIEKKQPVAFWCNPISGHNTLYWYLQNLGQGPELLIRYENEEAVDDSQLPKDRFSAERLKGVDSTLKIQPAELGDSAVYLCASSLVGKLYSGNTIYFGEGSWLTVV.

Here the CDR3 reads CASSPPGQMDYGYTF. Written as DNA, the CDR3 is TGTGCCAGCTCACCACCGGGACAGATGGACTATGGCTACACCTTC. V gene TRBV18 combines with J gene TRBJ1-2; TRBD1 agrees at 7 bases. Germline V gene lookup returns CDR1 KGHSH and CDR2 LQKENI. The CDR3 consists of 15 residues. Losses at the gene ends were 0 bases for V and 3 bases for J; bases not matched to a gene: 4.

The gene calls are TRBV29-1 and TRBJ1-1; TRBD1 is a possible D gene (6 bases). The CDR3 length is 14 residues. Germline V gene lookup returns CDR1 SQVTM and CDR2 ANQGSEA. The V gene lost 5 bases and the J gene lost 6 bases, with 19 bases spanning the gap. CDR3 bases: TGCAGCGTTTTCCCAGGGTCAGGGGTGGCTGAAGCTTTCTTT. Translation gives CSVFPGSGVAEAFF.

The chain has TRBV4-1 and TRBJ2-3; TRBD1 aligns across 10 bases. The CDR3 is 19 residues long. The germline V gene encodes CDR1 MGHRA and CDR2 YSYEKL. The V and J ends lost 1 base and 9 bases, in that order; junction bases with no gene match: 19. CDR3 DNA sequence: TGCGCCAGCAGCCAAGTTTCCATTAAAACCGGGACAGGGGCTTCGACGCAGTATTTT. Amino acid sequence: CASSQVSIKTGTGASTQYF.

The CDR3: CASSFTGTGGYEQYF. DNA of the CDR3: TGTGCCAGCAGCTTCACCGGGACAGGGGGCTACGAGCAGTACTTC. The rearrangement joins TRBV5-4 to TRBJ2-7, with 11 positions matching TRBD1. The CDR3 spans 15 residues. Looked up from germline, CDR1 is SGHNT and CDR2 is YYREEE (reference sequence). Germline trimming cut 2 bases from V and 3 bases from J; bases unmatched to any gene: 4.

This chain uses TRBV6-4 with TRBJ2-7, with TRBD2 matching 9 bases. The germline CDR1 and CDR2 sequences are MRHNA and SNTAGT. There are 14 residues in the CDR3. Losses at the gene ends were 5 bases for V and 6 bases for J; bases not matched to a gene: 8. In nucleotides, the CDR3 is TGTGCCAGCAGTCGTCTAGCGGGGAAGGGCGAGCAGTACGTC. It yields the protein CASSRLAGKGEQYV.

V gene TRBV25-1 combines with J gene TRBJ2-3; no clear D gene. The CDR3 consists of 14 residues. Trimming cost V 2 bases and J 0 bases, with 6 bases left between them. CDR1 and CDR2 from the germline V gene are MGHDK and SYGVNS. In nucleotides, the CDR3 is TGTGCCAGCAGTGAAAAGGGTAGCACAGATACGCAGTATTTT. It yields the protein CASSEKGSTDTQYF. Using reference TRBV25-1 and TRBJ2-3 for the parts outside the CDR3, the full variable domain is EADIYQTPRYLVIGTGKKITLECSQTMGHDKMYWYQQDPGMELHLIHYSYGVNSTEKGDLSSESTVSRIRTEHFPLTLESARPSHTSQYLCASSEKGSTDTQYFGPGTRLTVL.

The chain's CDR3 is CASSGRTSSGANVLTF. The CDR3 nucleotides read TGCGCCAGCTCGGGACGCACAAGCTCTGGGGCCAACGTCCTGACTTTC. The chain links TRBV10-1 to TRBJ2-6, with D perhaps given as TRBD1 or TRBD2 (5 bases each). V gave up 8 bases and J gave up 0 bases, with 14 bases separating them. The CDR3 contains 16 residues. Germline assignment: CDR1 WNHNN and CDR2 SYGVQD (reference sequence).